This T cell receptor (beta chain) was identified in a study of cytomegalovirus exposure and HLA in healthy donors. Findings and caveats of the study: In a later analysis, V- and J-gene trimming of beta chains associated with a DCLRE1C missense variant, replicated independently.

To note about this clone: No antigen is known for it.

Amplification used 60 Vbeta primers and 13 Jbeta primers. Profiled with immunoSEQ multiplex PCR; TCRdb holds only in-frame clones, not every one. The sample holds approximately 250,000 clones, just under 80% seen once. In germline, CDR1 is SGHRS, CDR2 YFSETQ. The CDR3 spans 16 residues. The J segment lost 2 bases and the V segment lost 4 bases, leaving 10 bases of the junction unmatched. The specimen sequenced was PBMCs. The receptor comes from a boy between 10 and 17 years old in good health and CMV-seronegative. The gene calls are TRBV5-1 and TRBJ2-7, with TRBD1 identical over 9 bases. Written as DNA, the CDR3 is TGCGCCAGCAGCCTCAGGACAGGGGAGGAGGCCTACGAGCAGTACTTC. It encodes CASSLRTGEEAYEQYF.